The next 25 T cell receptor beta chains were all read from a single sample in a study of post-analysis software for immune sequencing data (dated by TCRdb to between 2015 and 2017). The study at large found these results: Patients showed significantly higher frequencies than controls for several TRBV segments, among them TRBV5-6, TRBV5-1 and TRBV20-1.

Libraries were built with PCR. Sequenced on an Illumina HiSeq 2500. Unique molecular identifiers were incorporated into TCR beta cDNA libraries to reduce PCR and sequencing biases. TCRdb reprocessed the public reads (quality trimming at Q25 with fastp, clone calling with MiXCR) and kept in-frame beta chains. Rows are combined by CDR3 protein, so each entry shows the most common genes and DNA. The sample table shows about half a million distinct CDR3 sequences, and 30% to 40% are seen once. The ten largest clonotypes hold approximately 6% of the sample. These TCRs' antigens remain unknown. The sample consisted of blood. All receptors come from a girl between 2 and 17 years old with multiple sclerosis.

The V gene is TRBV29-1, the J gene TRBJ1-2; maybe TRBD1 (6 bases). V gave up 4 bases and J gave up 7 bases, with 19 bases separating them. CDR1 is SQVTM, CDR2 ANQGSEA, per germline. The CDR3 is 14 residues long. DNA of the CDR3: TGCAGCGTTGCCGGGACGGGACATATGGGTGGCTACACCTTC. It is translated as CSVAGTGHMGGYTF.

This clonotype was seen more than once but under ten times. This chain connects TRBV6-4 to TRBJ2-1, with TRBD2 matching 14 bases. J lost 5 bases, V lost 8 bases, and 2 bases had no gene match. Germline lookup yields CDR1 MRHNA and CDR2 SNTAGT. The CDR3 contains 14 residues. Written as DNA, the CDR3 is TGTGCCAGCCGACTAGCGGGGGGGCACAATGAGCAGTTCTTC. It encodes CASRLAGGHNEQFF.

This clonotype was recorded many times. The genes are TRBV5-1 and TRBJ1-2; no reliable D call. This CDR3 spans 13 amino acids. Germline V gives CDR1 SGHRS, CDR2 YFSETQ. Trimming cost V 0 bases and J 4 bases, with 7 bases left between them. The CDR3 loop reads CASSLEGTYGYTF. DNA of the CDR3: TGCGCCAGCAGCTTGGAGGGCACCTATGGCTACACCTTC.

This sequence joins TRBV7-9 and TRBJ1-2; weak D call: TRBD1 (6 bases). With 5 bases removed from V and 6 bases from J, the gap between germline ends came to 34 bases. CDR1 is SEHNR, CDR2 FQNEAQ, per germline (reference sequence). The CDR3 contains 20 residues. The CDR3 here is CASSPAPGALIGPERNGYTF. DNA of the CDR3: TGTGCCAGCAGCCCCGCCCCAGGGGCCTTAATCGGCCCTGAGCGAAATGGCTACACCTTC. Complete variable domain (other parts from reference TRBV7-9 and TRBJ1-2): DTGVSQNPRHKITKRGQNVTFRCDPISEHNRLYWYRQTLGQGPEFLTYFQNEAQLEKSRLLSDRFSAERPKGSFSTLEIQRTEQGDSAMYLCASSPAPGALIGPERNGYTFGSGTRLTVV.

This rearrangement joins TRBV3-1 to TRBJ1-5, with D perhaps TRBD1 (5 bases). CDR1 and CDR2 (germline): LGHDT, YNNKEL (reference sequence). The V end was cut by 3 bases, the J end by 12 bases, with 12 bases between. The CDR3 extends over 12 amino acids. The DNA of the CDR3 is TGTGCCAGCAGCCAGGGGGACCGGGGCCAGCATTTT. Translation: CASSQGDRGQHF.

The chain joins TRBV12-3 or TRBV12-4 to TRBJ2-5; D remains unclear. This CDR3 is 15 amino acids long. V dropped 3 bases and J dropped 2 bases, with 13 bases sitting between them. This CDR3 reads CASSFEPPPQETQYF. For the CDR3, the DNA is TGTGCCAGCAGTTTTGAGCCACCACCTCAAGAGACCCAGTACTTC.

This clonotype was seen a handful of times. The V and J genes are TRBV20-1 and TRBJ2-5; possibly TRBD1 or TRBD2 for D (5 bases each). The CDR3 loop spans 15 amino acids. The V gene's germline CDR1 is DFQATT and CDR2 SNEGSKA (reference sequence). Trimming took 6 bases from V and 13 from J, leaving 30 bases between them. CDR3 residues: CSATIGAGQEGRGYF. The CDR3 region has the DNA TGCAGTGCCACGATCGGGGCAGGGCAGGAAGGCCGGGGGTACTTC.

The genes are TRBV20-1 and TRBJ1-6, with unresolved D. Germline V lookup: CDR1 DFQATT, CDR2 SNEGSKA (reference sequence). CDR3 length: 13 residues. The germline V and J ends were trimmed by 1 base and 6 bases, with 7 bases remaining between them. This CDR3 is CSARVPANSPLHF. The CDR3 nucleotides read TGCAGTGCTAGAGTACCAGCTAATTCACCCCTCCACTTT.

A few counts support this clonotype. This chain connects TRBV5-5 to TRBJ2-2, with D unresolved. The germline gives CDR1 SGHKS, CDR2 YYEKEE (reference sequence). The CDR3 runs to 14 residues. V gave up 2 bases and J gave up 5 bases, with 10 bases separating them. CDR3: CASSLPGNTGELFF. CDR3 sequence (DNA): TGTGCCAGCAGCTTACCCGGTAATACCGGGGAGCTGTTTTTT.

There are a few counts of this clonotype. J is TRBJ1-5 and V is TRBV7-9; D uncertain. V dropped 8 bases and J dropped 2 bases, with 16 bases sitting between them. CDR1 is SEHNR, CDR2 FQNEAQ, per germline (reference sequence). The CDR3 runs to 15 residues. The CDR3 sequence is CASQSGPVGNQPQHF. The CDR3 DNA reads as TGTGCCAGCCAAAGCGGGCCGGTGGGCAATCAGCCCCAGCATTTT.

The table lists this clonotype with a few counts. This sequence joins TRBV20-1 and TRBJ2-1, with a tentative D call TRBD1 (5 bases). The CDR3 consists of 13 residues. Germline CDR1 is DFQATT and CDR2 is SNEGSKA (reference sequence). V was pared by 4 bases and J by 6 bases, with 13 bases between. The CDR3 region has the DNA TGCAGTGCTACCTTGACAGTCACCAATGAGCAGTTCTTC. Translating it yields CSATLTVTNEQFF.

The chain employs TRBV5-6 and TRBJ1-2; unclear D gene. This CDR3 region has 15 residues. V was clipped by 1 base and J by 1 base, with 11 bases between them. Looked up from germline, CDR1 is SGHDT and CDR2 is YYEEEE. As DNA, the CDR3 is TGTGCCAGCAGCTTGTCTCAGGAGCATAACTATGGCTACACCTTC. Its protein is CASSLSQEHNYGYTF.

The chain uses TRBV2 and TRBJ2-5; D is possibly TRBD1 or TRBD2 (5 bases each). The germline gives CDR1 SNHLY, CDR2 FYNNEI. V lost 8 bases to trimming and J lost 10 bases, with 20 bases between them. This CDR3 contains 13 residues. The CDR3 region is CASCFAPEGSQYF. The DNA of the CDR3 is TGTGCCAGCTGCTTCGCCCCAGAGGGGAGCCAGTACTTC.

This clonotype was counted ten times or more. The rearrangement uses TRBV29-1 and TRBJ1-1; TRBD1 matches at 7 bases. The germline CDR1 and CDR2 sequences are SQVTM and ANQGSEA. The ends lost 4 bases at V and 0 bases at J; junction bases unmatched: 2. The CDR3 contains 13 residues. This CDR3 reads CSVGDRVNTEAFF. DNA of the CDR3: TGCAGCGTTGGGGACAGAGTGAACACTGAAGCTTTCTTT.

This clonotype was seen many times. The chain recombines TRBV20-1 with TRBJ2-1; 13 nucleotides align to TRBD2. The ends lost 4 bases at V and 6 bases at J; junction bases unmatched: 12. Germline V gene sequence: CDR1 DFQATT, CDR2 SNEGSKA (reference sequence). The CDR3 totals 17 residues. The CDR3 nucleotides are TGCAGTGCTACAAAGAGGACTAGCGGGGGTGGAACCAATGAGCAGTTCTTC. Amino acid sequence: CSATKRTSGGGTNEQFF.

The CDR3 here is CASGGQTVMSTEAFF. CDR3 in DNA: TGTGCCAGCGGCGGACAGACGGTCATGAGCACTGAAGCTTTCTTT. The rearrangement joins TRBV2 to TRBJ1-1; D is possibly TRBD1 (6 bases). In germline, CDR1 is SNHLY, CDR2 FYNNEI. The CDR3 is made up of 15 amino acids. V lost 8 bases and J 4 bases, leaving 20 bases between the germline ends.

V gene TRBV5-1 combines with J gene TRBJ2-3, with D tentatively TRBD1 (6 bases). Trimming cost V 3 bases and J 2 bases, with 16 bases left between them. The germline CDR1 and CDR2 sequences are SGHRS and YFSETQ. The CDR3 totals 16 residues. CDR3 nucleotide sequence: TGCGCCAGCAGCTCGATACAGGGAAGGAACACAGATACGCAGTATTTT. It encodes CASSSIQGRNTDTQYF.

About this clonotype itself: An end of the junction differs from the germline gene, which may be a read error. The chain has TRBV4-1 and TRBJ1-2; tentative D call: TRBD1 (5 bases). Germline V gene lookup returns CDR1 MGHRA and CDR2 YSYEKL. The CDR3 totals 15 residues. This CDR3 reads CASNQPGTFNYGYTF. The CDR3 DNA sequence: TGCGCCAGCAACCAACCCGGGACGTTTAACTATGGCTACACCTTC.

This chain connects TRBV9 to TRBJ2-1; TRBD2 matches at 9 bases. Trimming at V came to 2 bases and at J to 7 bases, leaving 7 bases not matched to a gene. Germline V lookup: CDR1 SGDLS, CDR2 YYNGEE. There are 15 residues in the CDR3. CDR3 loop: CASSVGGGEINEQFF. DNA for the CDR3: TGTGCCAGCAGCGTCGGCGGGGGGGAGATTAATGAGCAGTTCTTC. Supplemented by reference TRBV9 and TRBJ2-1, the full variable domain reads DSGVTQTPKHLITATGQRVTLRCSPRSGDLSVYWYQQSLDQGLQFLIQYYNGEERAKGNILERFSAQQFPDLHSELNLSSLELGDSALYFCASSVGGGEINEQFFGPGTRLTVL.

V and J are TRBV7-2 and TRBJ2-1; tentatively, D is TRBD2 (6 bases). The V gene lost 1 base and the J gene lost 4 bases, with 14 bases spanning the gap. Germline V gene sequence: CDR1 SGHTA, CDR2 FQGNSA. This CDR3 is built from 16 residues. The CDR3 DNA follows: TGTGCCAGCAGCTTAGAAACCCTAGCGCCTTACAATGAGCAGTTCTTC. Amino acid sequence: CASSLETLAPYNEQFF.

The chain recombines TRBV7-8 with TRBJ1-2; 7 bases agree with TRBD1. The V gene end was trimmed by 2 bases and the J gene end by 10 bases; junction bases not matched to a gene: 13. CDR3 length: 15 residues. CDR1 is SGHVS and CDR2 is FQNEAQ in the germline V gene. CDR3 residues: CASSLRGRGTVSYTF. DNA for the CDR3: TGTGCCAGCAGCTTAAGGGGCAGGGGGACGGTTTCCTACACCTTC.

Only a few counts were recorded for this clonotype. This CDR3 reads CSALRDTEAFF. The CDR3 coding sequence is TGCAGCGCCTTAAGGGACACTGAAGCTTTCTTT. The rearrangement links TRBV29-1 to TRBJ1-1; D gene unclear. CDR1 and CDR2 (germline): SQVTM, ANQGSEA. This CDR3 has 11 residues. Trimming took off 7 bases at V and 3 bases at J, with 9 bases between the two ends.

This clonotype appeared many times. The V gene is TRBV4-1, the J gene TRBJ2-5, with a tentative D call TRBD2 (6 bases). The CDR3 length is 17 residues. Germline V gene data show CDR1 as MGHRA and CDR2 as YSYEKL. Trimming pared 4 bases from V and 1 base from J, leaving 19 bases between. CDR3 sequence: CASSPDPPGGFQETQYF. The CDR3 DNA follows: TGCGCCAGCAGCCCGGACCCCCCAGGAGGGTTCCAAGAGACCCAGTACTTC.

V and J are TRBV29-1 and TRBJ1-5; possibly TRBD1 for D (5 bases). This CDR3 has 13 amino acids. CDR1 SQVTM and CDR2 ANQGSEA come from the germline V gene. Trimming took 4 bases from V and 5 from J, leaving 12 bases between them. Here the CDR3 DNA reads TGCAGCGTTGTTATGGCAGGGCATCAGCCCCAGCATTTT. It specifies CSVVMAGHQPQHF.

This clonotype came up a few times. This chain uses TRBV9 with TRBJ2-1; 8 bases align to TRBD2. Germline CDR1 reads SGDLS; CDR2 reads YYNGEE. The CDR3 covers 16 residues. J gave up 7 bases and V 0 bases, and 9 bases lay outside the gene matches. CDR3 coding DNA: TGTGCCAGCAGCGTAGATGGGACTAGTATGTGGAATGAGCAGTTCTTC. Residues: CASSVDGTSMWNEQFF.